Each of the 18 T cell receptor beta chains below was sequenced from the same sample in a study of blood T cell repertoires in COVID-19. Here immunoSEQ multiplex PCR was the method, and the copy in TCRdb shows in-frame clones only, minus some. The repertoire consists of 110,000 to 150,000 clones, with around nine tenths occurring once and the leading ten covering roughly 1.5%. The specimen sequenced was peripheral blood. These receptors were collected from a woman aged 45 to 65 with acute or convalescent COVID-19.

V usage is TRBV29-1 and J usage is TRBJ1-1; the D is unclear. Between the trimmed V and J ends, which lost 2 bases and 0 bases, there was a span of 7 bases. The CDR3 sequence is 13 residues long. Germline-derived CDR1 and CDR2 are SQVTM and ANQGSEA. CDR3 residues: CSVERLMNTEAFF. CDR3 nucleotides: TGCAGCGTTGAAAGACTTATGAACACTGAAGCTTTCTTT.

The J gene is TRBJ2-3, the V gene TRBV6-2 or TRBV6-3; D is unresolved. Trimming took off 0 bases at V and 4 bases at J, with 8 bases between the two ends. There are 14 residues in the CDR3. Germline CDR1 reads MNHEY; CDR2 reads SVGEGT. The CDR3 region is CASSYSSLSDTQYF. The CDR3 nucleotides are TGTGCCAGCAGTTACTCGAGCCTCTCAGATACGCAGTATTTT.

CDR3 DNA: TGTGCCAGCAGTCCGCGCCGCACTAGAAACGAGCAGTACTTC. This encodes CASSPRRTRNEQYF. The V gene is TRBV27, the J gene TRBJ2-7; D is perhaps TRBD2 (5 bases). V lost 5 bases, J lost 5 bases, and 16 bases lay in between. Germline V gene lookup returns CDR1 MNHEY and CDR2 SMNVEV (reference sequence). This CDR3 spans 14 amino acids.

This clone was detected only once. Here the CDR3 reads CSLTGGGTEAFF. In DNA form, the CDR3 reads TGCAGCCTAACAGGGGGCGGCACTGAAGCTTTCTTT. The chain combines TRBV29-1 with TRBJ1-1; 9 bases are a match to TRBD1. This CDR3 has 12 residues. Germline CDR1 SQVTM, CDR2 ANQGSEA. Germline trimming cut 8 bases from V and 4 bases from J; bases unmatched to any gene: 5.

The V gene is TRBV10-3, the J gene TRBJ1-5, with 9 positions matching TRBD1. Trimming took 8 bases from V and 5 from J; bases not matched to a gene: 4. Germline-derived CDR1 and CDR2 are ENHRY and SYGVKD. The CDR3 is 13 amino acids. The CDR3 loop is CAIRDREDQPQHF. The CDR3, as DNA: TGTGCCATCCGGGACAGGGAGGATCAGCCCCAGCATTTT.

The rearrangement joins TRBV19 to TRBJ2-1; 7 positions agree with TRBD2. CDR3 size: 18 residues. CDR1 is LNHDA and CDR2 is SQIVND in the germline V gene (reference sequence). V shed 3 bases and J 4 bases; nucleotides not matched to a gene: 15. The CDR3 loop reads CASSIPGGAPGSYNEQFF. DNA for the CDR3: TGTGCCAGTAGTATCCCGGGGGGAGCCCCCGGATCATACAATGAGCAGTTCTTC.

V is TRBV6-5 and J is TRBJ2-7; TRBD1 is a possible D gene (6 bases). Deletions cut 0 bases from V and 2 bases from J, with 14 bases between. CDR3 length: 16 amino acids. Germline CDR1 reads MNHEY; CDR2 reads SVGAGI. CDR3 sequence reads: CASSYSDRPVPYEQYF. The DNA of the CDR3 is TGTGCCAGCAGTTACTCAGACAGGCCCGTCCCCTACGAGCAGTACTTC.

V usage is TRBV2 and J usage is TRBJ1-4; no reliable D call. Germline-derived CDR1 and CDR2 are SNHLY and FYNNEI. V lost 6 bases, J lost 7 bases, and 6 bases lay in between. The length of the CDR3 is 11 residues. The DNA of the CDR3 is TGTGCCAGCAGACAGAGTGAAAAACTGTTTTTT. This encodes CASRQSEKLFF.

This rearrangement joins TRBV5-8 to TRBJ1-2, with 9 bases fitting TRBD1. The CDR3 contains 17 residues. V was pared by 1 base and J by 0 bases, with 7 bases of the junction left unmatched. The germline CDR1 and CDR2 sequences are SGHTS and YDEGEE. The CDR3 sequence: CASSLYPGTGSNYGYTF. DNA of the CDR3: TGTGCCAGCAGCTTGTATCCCGGGACAGGGTCTAACTATGGCTACACCTTC.

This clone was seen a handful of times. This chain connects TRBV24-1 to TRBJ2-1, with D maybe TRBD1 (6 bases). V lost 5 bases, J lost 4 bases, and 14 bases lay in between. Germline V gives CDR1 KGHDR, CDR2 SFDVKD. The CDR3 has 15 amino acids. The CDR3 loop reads CATSGTAKSYNEQFF. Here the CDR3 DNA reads TGTGCCACCAGTGGGACAGCAAAGAGTTACAATGAGCAGTTCTTC.

Here the CDR3 DNA reads TGCAGCGTTGTTAGTGACAGGGGCAACACTGAAGCTTTCTTT. Residues: CSVVSDRGNTEAFF. V is TRBV29-1 and J is TRBJ1-1; 8 positions match TRBD1. The CDR3 totals 14 residues. The ends lost 4 bases at V and 2 bases at J; junction bases unmatched: 6. In germline, CDR1 is SQVTM, CDR2 ANQGSEA.

For the CDR3, the DNA is TGTGCCAGCAGCTCGGGGGGGACCCATCAGCCCCAGCATTTT. Its translation is CASSSGGTHQPQHF. The J gene is TRBJ1-5, the V gene TRBV7-9; a possible D gene is TRBD1 (5 bases). Germline V CDR1 and CDR2: SEHNR, FQNEAQ (reference sequence). V was pared by 4 bases and J by 5 bases, with 12 bases between. The CDR3 sequence is 14 residues long.

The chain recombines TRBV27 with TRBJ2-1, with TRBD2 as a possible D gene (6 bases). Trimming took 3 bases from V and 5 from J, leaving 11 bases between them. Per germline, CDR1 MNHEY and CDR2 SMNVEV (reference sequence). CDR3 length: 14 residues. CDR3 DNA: TGTGCCAGCAGTTTGTGGGGGAGGAACAATGAGCAGTTCTTC. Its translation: CASSLWGRNNEQFF.

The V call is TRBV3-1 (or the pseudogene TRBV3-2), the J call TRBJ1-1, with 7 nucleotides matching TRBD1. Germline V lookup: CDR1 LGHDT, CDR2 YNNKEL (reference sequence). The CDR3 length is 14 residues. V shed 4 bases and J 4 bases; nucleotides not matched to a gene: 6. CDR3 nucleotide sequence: TGTGCCAGCAGCCTGACAGGGTGGAGCACTGAAGCTTTCTTT. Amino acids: CASSLTGWSTEAFF.

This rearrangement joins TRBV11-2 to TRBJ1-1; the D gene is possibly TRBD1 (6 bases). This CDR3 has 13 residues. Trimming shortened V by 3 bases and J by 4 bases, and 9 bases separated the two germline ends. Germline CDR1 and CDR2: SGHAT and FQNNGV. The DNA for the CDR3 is TGTGCCAGCAGCTTGTACAGGGTCACTGAAGCTTTCTTT. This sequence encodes CASSLYRVTEAFF.

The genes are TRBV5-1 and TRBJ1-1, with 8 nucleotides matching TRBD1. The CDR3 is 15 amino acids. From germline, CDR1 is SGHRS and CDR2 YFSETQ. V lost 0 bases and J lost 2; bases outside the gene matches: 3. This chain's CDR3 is CASSLGGTGNTEAFF. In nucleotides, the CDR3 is TGCGCCAGCAGCTTGGGGGGGACAGGTAACACTGAAGCTTTCTTT.

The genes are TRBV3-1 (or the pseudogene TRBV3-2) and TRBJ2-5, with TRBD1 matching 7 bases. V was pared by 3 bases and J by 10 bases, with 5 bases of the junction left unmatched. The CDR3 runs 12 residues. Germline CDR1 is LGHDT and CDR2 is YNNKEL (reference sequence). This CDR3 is CASSQTHRGQYF. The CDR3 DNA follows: TGTGCCAGCAGCCAGACCCACAGGGGCCAGTACTTC.

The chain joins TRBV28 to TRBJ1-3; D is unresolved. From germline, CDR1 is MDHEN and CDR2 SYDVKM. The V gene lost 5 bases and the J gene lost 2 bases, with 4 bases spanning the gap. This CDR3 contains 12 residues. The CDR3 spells CASSETGNTIYF. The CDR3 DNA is TGTGCCAGCAGTGAGACTGGAAACACCATATATTTT.